Described below is a single T cell receptor (beta chain) sequence and its context. Germline loops: CDR1 WNHNN, CDR2 SYGVQD (reference sequence). This CDR3 comprises 13 residues. V shed 4 bases and J 10 bases; nucleotides not matched to a gene: 4. Produced via immunoSEQ multiplex PCR; TCRdb's table is partial and in-frame only. The table has 120,000 to 150,000 clones, 79% seen once; the top ten hold over 7%. These data come from a study of blood T cell repertoires in COVID-19. Overall study context: The study drew acute and convalescent COVID-19 samples from the United States, Italy and Spain.

The rearrangement links TRBV10-1 to TRBJ2-3; 11 nucleotides line up with TRBD2. Input material: peripheral blood. The TCR originated in a man aged 50 to 60 with active or convalescent COVID-19. CDR3 in DNA: TGCGCCAGCAGTGCACTAGCGGGAGTTTCGCAGTATTTT. Translation: CASSALAGVSQYF.